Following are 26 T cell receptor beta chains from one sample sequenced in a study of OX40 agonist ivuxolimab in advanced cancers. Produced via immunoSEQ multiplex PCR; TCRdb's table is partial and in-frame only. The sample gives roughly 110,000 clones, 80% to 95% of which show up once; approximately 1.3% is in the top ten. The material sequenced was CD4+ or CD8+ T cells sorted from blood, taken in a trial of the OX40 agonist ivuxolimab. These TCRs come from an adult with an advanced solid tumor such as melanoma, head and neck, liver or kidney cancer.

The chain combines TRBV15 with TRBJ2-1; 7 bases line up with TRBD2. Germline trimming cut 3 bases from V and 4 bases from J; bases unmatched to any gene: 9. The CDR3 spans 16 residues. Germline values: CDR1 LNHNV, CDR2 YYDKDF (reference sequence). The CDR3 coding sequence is TGTGCCACCAGCAGCGGGAGGAGCCCTGCATACAATGAGCAGTTCTTC. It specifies CATSSGRSPAYNEQFF.

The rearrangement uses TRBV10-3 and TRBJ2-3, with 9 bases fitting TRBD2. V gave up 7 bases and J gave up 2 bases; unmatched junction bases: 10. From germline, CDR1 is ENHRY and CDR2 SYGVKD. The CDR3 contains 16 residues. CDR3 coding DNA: TGTGCCATCAAAGAGGCTAGCGGGATATACACAGATACGCAGTATTTT. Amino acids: CAIKEASGIYTDTQYF.

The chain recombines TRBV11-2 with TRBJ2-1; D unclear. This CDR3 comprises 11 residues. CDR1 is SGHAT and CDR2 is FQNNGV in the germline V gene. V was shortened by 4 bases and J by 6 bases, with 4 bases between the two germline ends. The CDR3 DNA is TGTGCCAGCAGCTACCCCAATGAGCAGTTCTTC. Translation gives CASSYPNEQFF. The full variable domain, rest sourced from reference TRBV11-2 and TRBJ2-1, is EAGVAQSPRYKIIEKRQSVAFWCNPISGHATLYWYQQILGQGPKLLIQFQNNGVVDDSQLPKDRFSAERLKGVDSTLKIQPAKLEDSAVYLCASSYPNEQFFGPGTRLTVL.

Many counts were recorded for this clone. The CDR3 region is CASSGPQGNTGELFF. CDR3 nucleotides: TGTGCCAGCAGCGGACCGCAGGGGAACACCGGGGAGCTGTTTTTT. The chain joins TRBV9 to TRBJ2-2, with D maybe TRBD1 (5 bases). V dropped 3 bases and J dropped 1 base, with 10 bases sitting between them. The CDR3 is 15 amino acids. The germline V gene has CDR1 SGDLS and CDR2 YYNGEE. The variable domain in full, completed from reference TRBV9 and TRBJ2-2, reads DSGVTQTPKHLITATGQRVTLRCSPRSGDLSVYWYQQSLDQGLQFLIQYYNGEERAKGNILERFSAQQFPDLHSELNLSSLELGDSALYFCASSGPQGNTGELFFGEGSRLTVL.

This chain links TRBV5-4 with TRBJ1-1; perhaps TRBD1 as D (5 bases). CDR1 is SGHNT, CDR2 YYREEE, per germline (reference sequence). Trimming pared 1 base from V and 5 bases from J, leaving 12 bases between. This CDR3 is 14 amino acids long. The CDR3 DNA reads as TGTGCCAGCAGCTTGACGGGGCGGCGTACTGAAGCTTTCTTT. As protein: CASSLTGRRTEAFF.

In DNA form, the CDR3 reads TGTGCCAGCAGCTTGAGGGACCCTGCGAGTTCACCCCTCCACTTT. Protein sequence: CASSLRDPASSPLHF. The rearrangement joins TRBV7-2 to TRBJ1-6; a weak D match, TRBD1 (5 bases). Germline V CDR1 and CDR2: SGHTA, FQGNSA. The CDR3 has 15 residues. Between the trimmed V and J ends, which lost 3 bases and 9 bases, there was a span of 15 bases. The entire variable domain, with the rest obtained from reference TRBV7-2 and TRBJ1-6, is as follows: GAGVSQSPSNKVTEKGKDVELRCDPISGHTALYWYRQSLGQGLEFLIYFQGNSAPDKSGLPSDRFSAERTGGSVSTLTIQRTQQEDSAVYLCASSLRDPASSPLHFGNGTRLTVT.

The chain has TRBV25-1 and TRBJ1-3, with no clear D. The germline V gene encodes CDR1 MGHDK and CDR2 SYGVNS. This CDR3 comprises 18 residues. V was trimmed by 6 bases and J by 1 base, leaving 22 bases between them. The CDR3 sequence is CASSLFIGGSQSGNTIYF. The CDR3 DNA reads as TGTGCCAGCAGCCTTTTCATTGGAGGATCCCAATCTGGAAACACCATATATTTT.

The chain's CDR3 is CASSLGNRGFSNQPQHF. The CDR3 nucleotides read TGTGCCAGCAGCTTGGGGAACAGGGGATTTAGCAATCAGCCCCAGCATTTT. This chain joins TRBV5-6 and TRBJ1-5, with 7 bases identical to TRBD1. Trimming at V came to 0 bases and at J to 0 bases, leaving 6 bases not matched to a gene. Germline assignment: CDR1 SGHDT and CDR2 YYEEEE. The length of the CDR3 is 17 residues.

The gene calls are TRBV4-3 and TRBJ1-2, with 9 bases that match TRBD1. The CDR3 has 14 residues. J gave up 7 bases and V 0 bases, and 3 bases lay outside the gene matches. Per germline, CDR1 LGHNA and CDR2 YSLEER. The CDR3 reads CASSQDGTGSGYTF. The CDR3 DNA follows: TGCGCCAGCAGCCAAGACGGGACAGGGTCTGGCTACACCTTC.

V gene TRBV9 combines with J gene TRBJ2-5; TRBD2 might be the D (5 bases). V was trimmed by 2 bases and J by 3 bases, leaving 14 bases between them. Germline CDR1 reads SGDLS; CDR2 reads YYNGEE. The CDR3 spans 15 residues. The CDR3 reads CASSVLDLGEETQYF. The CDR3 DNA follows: TGTGCCAGCAGCGTTTTGGACTTGGGCGAAGAGACCCAGTACTTC.

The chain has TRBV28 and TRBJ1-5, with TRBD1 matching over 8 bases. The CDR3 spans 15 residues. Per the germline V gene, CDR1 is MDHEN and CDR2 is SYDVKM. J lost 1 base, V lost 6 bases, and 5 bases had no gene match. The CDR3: CASRTRQGSNQPQHF. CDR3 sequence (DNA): TGTGCCAGCAGGACCAGACAGGGGAGCAATCAGCCCCAGCATTTT.

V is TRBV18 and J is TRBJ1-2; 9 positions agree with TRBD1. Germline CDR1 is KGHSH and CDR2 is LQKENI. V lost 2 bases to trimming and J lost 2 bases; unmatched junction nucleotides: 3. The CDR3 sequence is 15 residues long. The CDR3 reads CASSPGTGGNYGYTF. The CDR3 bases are TGTGCCAGCTCACCAGGAACAGGGGGCAACTATGGCTACACCTTC.

The CDR3 loop reads CASSLGTSGVWGDEQFF. The CDR3 DNA is TGTGCCAGCAGCCTCGGGACTAGCGGGGTCTGGGGCGATGAGCAGTTCTTC. This chain links TRBV27 with TRBJ2-1, with 13 bases fitting TRBD2. In germline, CDR1 is MNHEY, CDR2 SMNVEV (reference sequence). This CDR3 region has 17 residues. V lost 6 bases to trimming and J lost 8 bases; unmatched junction nucleotides: 13.

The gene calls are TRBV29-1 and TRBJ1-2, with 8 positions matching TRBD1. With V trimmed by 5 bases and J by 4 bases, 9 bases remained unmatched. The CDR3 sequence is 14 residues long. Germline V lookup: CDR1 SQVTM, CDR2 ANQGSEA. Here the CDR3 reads CSVPGQGTPYGYTF. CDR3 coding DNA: TGCAGCGTTCCCGGACAGGGAACCCCCTATGGCTACACCTTC. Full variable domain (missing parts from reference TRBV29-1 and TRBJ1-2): SAVISQKPSRDICQRGTSLTIQCQVDSQVTMMFWYRQQPGQSLTLIATANQGSEATYESGFVIDKFPISRPNLTFSTLTVSNMSPEDSSIYLCSVPGQGTPYGYTFGSGTRLTVV.

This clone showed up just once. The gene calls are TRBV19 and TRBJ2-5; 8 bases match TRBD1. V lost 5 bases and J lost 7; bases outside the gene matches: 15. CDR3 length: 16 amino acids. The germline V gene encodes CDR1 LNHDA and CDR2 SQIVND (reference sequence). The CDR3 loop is CASSAQTGDTPWTQYF. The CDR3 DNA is TGTGCCAGTAGTGCCCAGACAGGGGATACCCCATGGACCCAGTACTTC.

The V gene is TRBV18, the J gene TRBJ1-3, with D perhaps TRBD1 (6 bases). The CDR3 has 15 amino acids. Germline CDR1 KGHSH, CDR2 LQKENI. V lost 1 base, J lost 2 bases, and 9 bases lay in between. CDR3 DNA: TGTGCCAGCTCACCACTTGAGGGGGCTGGAAACACCATATATTTT. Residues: CASSPLEGAGNTIYF.

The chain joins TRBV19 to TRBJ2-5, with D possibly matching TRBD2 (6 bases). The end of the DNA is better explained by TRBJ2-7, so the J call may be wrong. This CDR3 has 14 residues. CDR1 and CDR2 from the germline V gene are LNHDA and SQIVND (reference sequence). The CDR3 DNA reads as TGTGCCAGTAGATCGGGGGACTCAGCCTACGAGCAGTACTTC. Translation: CASRSGDSAYEQYF.

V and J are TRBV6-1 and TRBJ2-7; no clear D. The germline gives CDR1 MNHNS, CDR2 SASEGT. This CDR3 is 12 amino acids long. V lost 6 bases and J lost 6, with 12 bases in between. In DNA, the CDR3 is TGTGCCAGCAGAGCCACCTCGGGCGAGCAGTACTTC. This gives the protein CASRATSGEQYF.

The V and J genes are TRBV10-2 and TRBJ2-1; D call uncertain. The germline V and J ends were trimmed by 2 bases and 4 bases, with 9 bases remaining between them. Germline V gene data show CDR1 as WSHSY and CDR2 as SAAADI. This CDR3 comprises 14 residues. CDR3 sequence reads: CASSEIGHYNEQFF. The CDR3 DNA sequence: TGCGCCAGCAGTGAGATCGGCCATTACAATGAGCAGTTCTTC.

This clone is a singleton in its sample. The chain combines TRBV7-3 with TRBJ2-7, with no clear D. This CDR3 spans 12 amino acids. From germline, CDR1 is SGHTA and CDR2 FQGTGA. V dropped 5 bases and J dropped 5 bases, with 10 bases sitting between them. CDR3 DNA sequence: TGTGCCAGCAGCACGCACGAGGACGAGCAGTACTTC. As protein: CASSTHEDEQYF.

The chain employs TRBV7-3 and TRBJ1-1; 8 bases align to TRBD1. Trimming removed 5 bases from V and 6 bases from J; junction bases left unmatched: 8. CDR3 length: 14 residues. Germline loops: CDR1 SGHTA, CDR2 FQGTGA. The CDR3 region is CASSVGGQVAEAFF. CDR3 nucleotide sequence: TGTGCCAGCAGCGTAGGGGGACAGGTCGCTGAAGCTTTCTTT. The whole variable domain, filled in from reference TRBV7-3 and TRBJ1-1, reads GAGVSQTPSNKVTEKGKYVELRCDPISGHTALYWYRQSLGQGPEFLIYFQGTGAADDSGLPNDRFFAVRPEGSVSTLKIQRTERGDSAVYLCASSVGGQVAEAFFGQGTRLTVV.

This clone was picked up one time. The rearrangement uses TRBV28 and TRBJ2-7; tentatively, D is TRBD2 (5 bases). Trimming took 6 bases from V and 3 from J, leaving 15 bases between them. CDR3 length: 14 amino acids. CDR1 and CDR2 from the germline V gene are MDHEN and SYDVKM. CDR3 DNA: TGTGCCAGCAGCCGGCGGGCAGGCTTCTACGAGCAGTACTTC. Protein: CASSRRAGFYEQYF.

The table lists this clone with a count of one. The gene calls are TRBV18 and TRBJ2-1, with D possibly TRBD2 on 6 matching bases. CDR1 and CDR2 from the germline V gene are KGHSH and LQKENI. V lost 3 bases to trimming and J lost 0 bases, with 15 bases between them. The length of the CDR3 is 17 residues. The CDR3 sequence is CASSPARRESSYNEQFF. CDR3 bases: TGTGCCAGCTCACCGGCACGCCGGGAGAGCTCCTACAATGAGCAGTTCTTC.

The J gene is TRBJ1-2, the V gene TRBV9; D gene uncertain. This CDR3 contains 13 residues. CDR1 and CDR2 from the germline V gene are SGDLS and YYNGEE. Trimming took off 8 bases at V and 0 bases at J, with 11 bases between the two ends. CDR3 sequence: CASSAMANYGYTF. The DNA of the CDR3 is TGTGCCAGTTCGGCGATGGCTAACTATGGCTACACCTTC.

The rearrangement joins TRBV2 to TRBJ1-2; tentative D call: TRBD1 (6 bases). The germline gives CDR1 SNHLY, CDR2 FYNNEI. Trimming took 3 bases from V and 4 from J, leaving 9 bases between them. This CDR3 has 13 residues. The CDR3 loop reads CASSEQGSYGYTF. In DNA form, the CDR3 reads TGTGCCAGCAGTGAGCAGGGGTCCTATGGCTACACCTTC.

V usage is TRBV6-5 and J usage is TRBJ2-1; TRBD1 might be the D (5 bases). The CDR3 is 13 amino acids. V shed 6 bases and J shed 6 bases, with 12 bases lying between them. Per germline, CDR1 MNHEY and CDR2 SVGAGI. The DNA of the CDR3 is TGTGCCAGCAGCCACCAGACAGTCAATGAGCAGTTCTTC. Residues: CASSHQTVNEQFF.